This TCR beta chain was retrieved from a study of blood T cell repertoires in COVID-19. The study drew participants aged about 18 to 95 years from roughly 25 US areas. Clones were read by immunoSEQ multiplex PCR, and TCRdb kept only the in-frame ones, dropping some. Of about 190,000 clones listed, roughly 86% are singletons. Per germline, CDR1 LGHNA and CDR2 YSLEER. V shed 1 base and J 2 bases; nucleotides not matched to a gene: 0. The CDR3 consists of 14 residues. The receptor's source is a woman aged 40-49 years in a cohort exposed to, infected with or recovered from COVID-19 (not recorded which). The material sequenced was PBMCs or T cells enriched from blood (not recorded which). The rearrangement links TRBV4-3 to TRBJ2-7; TRBD2 matches at 9 bases. The CDR3 sequence: CASSQGTSAYEQYF. CDR3 DNA: TGCGCCAGCAGCCAAGGGACTAGCGCCTACGAGCAGTACTTC.